The 10 T cell receptor beta chains reported below all come from one sample, sequenced in a study of radiotherapy plus CTLA-4 blockade in lung cancer. Produced via immunoSEQ multiplex PCR; TCRdb's table is partial and in-frame only. This sample has over 75,000 clones, with about 83% found just once. The specimen comprised peripheral blood, sampled from a patient treated with radiotherapy plus ipilimumab. Every receptor here comes from a human donor with non-small cell lung cancer who had stable disease on radiotherapy plus ipilimumab.

The chain has TRBV14 and TRBJ2-7, with D tentatively TRBD2 (5 bases). The V and J ends lost 4 bases and 2 bases respectively, with 15 bases between them. This CDR3 is 15 amino acids long. CDR1 is SGHDN and CDR2 is FVKESK in the germline V gene. The chain's CDR3 is CASSPNQVRAYEQYF. The DNA of the CDR3 is TGTGCCAGCAGCCCCAACCAGGTGAGGGCCTACGAGCAGTACTTC.

The chain employs TRBV7-8 and TRBJ2-3; D gene unclear. Germline V lookup: CDR1 SGHVS, CDR2 FQNEAQ. This CDR3 comprises 14 residues. Trimming took off 1 base at V and 5 bases at J, with 10 bases between the two ends. CDR3 protein: CASSLEQLRDTQYF. The CDR3 coding sequence is TGTGCCAGCAGCTTAGAACAGTTGCGAGATACGCAGTATTTT.

This clone came up once. This sequence joins TRBV6-5 and TRBJ2-3; TRBD2 matches 9 bases. Trimming cost V 2 bases and J 1 base; bases outside gene matches: 4. The CDR3 runs 16 residues. The germline V gene has CDR1 MNHEY and CDR2 SVGAGI. The CDR3 nucleotides read TGTGCCAGCAGTTACCCGATAGCGGGGGGCACAGATACGCAGTATTTT. This sequence encodes CASSYPIAGGTDTQYF.

The V and J genes are TRBV6-6 and TRBJ1-2; D call uncertain. The CDR3 extends over 14 amino acids. The germline CDR1 and CDR2 sequences are MNHNY and SVGAGI (reference sequence). Trimming left V 2 bases short and J 2 bases short, with 9 bases between. The CDR3 region is CASSYPERNYGYTF. CDR3 nucleotides: TGTGCCAGCAGTTACCCGGAAAGGAACTATGGCTACACCTTC.

The chain couples TRBV5-6 to TRBJ2-2; D remains ambiguous. V lost 4 bases to trimming and J lost 5 bases, with 18 bases between them. This CDR3 contains 16 residues. The germline V gene has CDR1 SGHDT and CDR2 YYEEEE. DNA for the CDR3: TGTGCCAGCAGCCTTCGTGCAATCAGGAAGACCGGGGAGCTGTTTTTT. Translating it yields CASSLRAIRKTGELFF.

Worth noting for this clone: The missing conserved phenylalanine or tryptophan at the end of this CDR3 makes a read error likely. This rearrangement joins TRBV29-1 to TRBJ1-2, with TRBD1 identical over 10 bases. Germline loops: CDR1 SQVTM, CDR2 ANQGSEA. V lost 8 bases, J lost 5 bases, and 8 bases stayed unmatched. The CDR3 spans 13 residues. The chain's CDR3 is CSSGQGEMYGYTL. CDR3 in DNA: TGCAGCTCAGGACAGGGGGAGATGTATGGCTACACCCTC.

The CDR3, as DNA: TGTGCCAGCAGCGGAACCGGGACAGGGTCCTACGAGCAGTACTTC. It yields the protein CASSGTGTGSYEQYF. The rearrangement joins TRBV28 to TRBJ2-7, with TRBD1 identical over 9 bases. Trimming at V came to 6 bases and at J to 1 base, leaving 7 bases not matched to a gene. The CDR3 is 15 residues long. CDR1 and CDR2 from the germline V gene are MDHEN and SYDVKM.

About this clone itself: Germline is not matched at one junction end, which may reflect a read error. Other DNA sequences in this sample translate to the same CDR3. This chain uses TRBV5-1 with TRBJ2-2; TRBD1 might be the D (6 bases). Germline V lookup: CDR1 SGHRS, CDR2 YFSETQ. The CDR3 runs to 16 residues. This CDR3 reads CASSLIAGANTGELFF. DNA of the CDR3: TGCGCCAGCAGCTTGATTGCAGGGGCGAACACCGGGGAGCTGTTTTTC.

This clone showed up just once. The rearrangement uses TRBV5-4 and TRBJ2-3, with 11 bases fitting TRBD2. CDR3 length: 15 amino acids. V lost 2 bases and J lost 4; bases outside the gene matches: 3. CDR1 and CDR2 (germline): SGHNT, YYREEE (reference sequence). The CDR3: CASSFLAGGSDTQYF. CDR3 DNA sequence: TGTGCCAGCAGCTTTCTAGCGGGAGGATCAGATACGCAGTATTTT.

The rearrangement joins TRBV9 to TRBJ2-7; weak D call: TRBD2 (5 bases). Germline lookup yields CDR1 SGDLS and CDR2 YYNGEE. Trimming left V 0 bases short and J 5 bases short, with 12 bases between. The CDR3 sequence is 14 residues long. The CDR3 DNA follows: TGTGCCAGCAGCGTAGTCGGGGTATCGGACGAGCAGTACTTC. Translating gives CASSVVGVSDEQYF.